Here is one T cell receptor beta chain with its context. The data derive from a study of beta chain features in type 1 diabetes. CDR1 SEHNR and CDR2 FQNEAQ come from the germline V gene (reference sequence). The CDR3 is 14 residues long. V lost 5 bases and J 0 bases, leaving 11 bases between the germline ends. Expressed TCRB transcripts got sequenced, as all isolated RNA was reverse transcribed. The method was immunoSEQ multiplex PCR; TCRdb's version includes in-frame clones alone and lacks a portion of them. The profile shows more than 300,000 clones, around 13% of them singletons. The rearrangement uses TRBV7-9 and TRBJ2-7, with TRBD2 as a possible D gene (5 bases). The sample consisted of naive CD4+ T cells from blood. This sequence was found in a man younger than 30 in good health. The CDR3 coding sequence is TGTGCCAGCAGCCTGGATGGGAGCTCCTACGAGCAGTACTTC. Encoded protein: CASSLDGSSYEQYF.